This T cell receptor (beta chain) was observed in a study of T cells after posttransplantation cyclophosphamide (TCRdb year 2016). Notes on the research overall: Using TRB sequencing, the study followed how the T cell repertoire reconstituted after myeloablative bone marrow transplantation in which posttransplantation cyclophosphamide served as GVHD prophylaxis. Samples from some 40 PTCy-treated patients, along with samples from some 15 of their related bone marrow donors, underwent antigen receptor sequencing. Public TRB sequences were searched against a database of over 3,600 sequences associated with responses to pathogens, tumor antigens, self-antigens and alloantigens. Blood from all 35 or so PTCy patients with 1-year posttransplant specimens was subjected to TRB sequencing. TRB sequencing was also done on up to about 3 additional blood samples from 2 to 5.2 years after transplant in 3 patients, and on pretransplant blood from several patients. Because TRA and TRB clonality correlated tightly in about 10 samples, later TCR analyses were limited to TRB.

In this sample, this clone turned up a few times. Its antigen is not yet known. Per-base quality was not reported, and no clone a single base away is much larger than it. The PTCy-treated patients were enrolled in a prospective multi-institutional clinical trial. Mononuclear cells from peripheral blood and bone marrow were separated by Ficoll-Hypaque density centrifugation and then cryopreserved. General conclusions and limits of the study: Donor-recipient similarity was low at 1-2 months but increased during the first year, and donor CD8+ memory clones often dominated later blood repertoires. The TRB repertoires of T cells infiltrating skin or GI tract showed only limited overlap with the TRB repertoires of T cells in blood. Across over 40 patients, TRB clonality was highly associated with recipient CMV seropositivity and CMV reactivation, and PTCy diversity was similar to diversity in CNI/methotrexate controls.

Its CDR3 holds 19 amino acids, cysteine through phenylalanine. Only the CDR3 portion is preserved as DNA: 57 bases, with reading frame beginning at the first base. V is pruned by 3 bases and J by 7 bases, leaving 20 bases of the junction without a gene match. The CDR1 and CDR2 encoded by the germline V gene (reference sequence) are MNHEY and SMNVEV. Genomic DNA was the input for TRB sequencing, which was run either with the immunoSEQ assay at survey resolution or with the hsTCRB kit. As for the authors' bioinformatics: The immunoSEQ software was used for initial read processing, and the LymphoSeq R package was used for repertoire analyses. Clonality was calculated as 1 minus normalized Shannon entropy, and the Gini coefficient was also calculated for each TRB dataset. To infer phenotypes in unsorted samples, TRB sequences from sorted subsets of the recipient or donor were mapped onto unsorted samples from the same recipient. TCRdb's version of the immuneACCESS table is confined to in-frame rearrangements and falls short of the full clone set. An unresolved V gene accounts for under half of the shortfall where checked; the remainder is of unknown origin. D and trimming come from the DNA, and the V and J calls and clone size come from that table. The sample table contains tens of thousands of clones; only one count was recorded for 86% of them. Of the sample, approximately 2.8% falls within the top ten clones.

The source of this sequence is a young man with a blood cancer, CMV-positive, and with a related stem cell donor. Sequenced material: PBMCs. The receptor chain draws on TRBV27 and TRBJ2-1, with 8 bases aligning to TRBD1. The sequence in DNA is TGTGCCAGCAGTTTGCTGGTGGGACAGGTGACCACCCCTCCTAATGAGCAGTTCTTC. Translated, this gives CASSLLVGQVTTPPNEQFF.